A selection of T cell receptor beta chains follows, all from one sample in a study of T cells in Graves' hyperthyroidism and ophthalmopathy. Each CDR3 protein is one row after TCRdb ran MiXCR on the multiplex PCR reads. Here the sample spans approximately 330,000 distinct CDR3 sequences, over 15% being singletons. Source material: blood. The receptor source for this set is a woman in her 50s with Graves' hyperthyroidism. Each CDR3 is given with its conserved first and last residue. D genes are given only for firm matches. Size tells how often a clone was seen (once, few, many) or the class of an expanded clone, and some rows leave it out.

j_call v_call clone_size d_call cdr3_nt cdr3_aa
TRBJ2-1 TRBV9 few - TGTGCCAGCAGCGTAGGCGGGAATTCCTACAATGAGCAGTTCTTC CASSVGGNSYNEQFF
TRBJ2-1 TRBV5-6 - TRBD2 TGTGCCAGCAGCTTGACAGGTACTAGCGGCTACAATGAGCAGTTCTTC CASSLTGTSGYNEQFF
TRBJ2-1 TRBV28 many TRBD2 TGTGCCAGCAGTTCTGGACTAGCGGGGAAATTAGGCGAGTTCTTC CASSSGLAGKLGEFF
TRBJ2-3 TRBV28 many - TGTGCCAGCAGTTTAGCCAGTCCTTTTGGTACGCAGTATTTT CASSLASPFGTQYF
TRBJ1-6 TRBV2 few - TGTGCCAGCAAGACAGTTCCTTTACCCCTCCACTTT CASKTVPLPLHF
TRBJ2-2 TRBV5-1 few - TGCGCCAGCAGCCATAGGACTGTAAGCGCGAACACCGGGGAGCTGTTTTTT CASSHRTVSANTGELFF
TRBJ1-2 TRBV2 many - TGTGCCAGCAGGAGGGATAGCAACTATGGCTACACCTTC CASRRDSNYGYTF
TRBJ2-3 TRBV27 many - TGTGCCAGCAGAACGTTGACTTCTAGCACAGATACGCAGTATTTT CASRTLTSSTDTQYF
TRBJ2-7 TRBV18 - TRBD2 TGTGCCAGCTCACCATCCGGCGGGAGGGCCGCCTACGAGCAGTACTTC CASSPSGGRAAYEQYF
TRBJ2-3 TRBV4-1 few TRBD2 TGCGCCAGCAGCCAACTTACTAGCGCCGCCAAAGATACGCAGTATTTT CASSQLTSAAKDTQYF
TRBJ1-5 TRBV5-1 few - TGCGCCAGCAGCTTGGGGGGCAGGGGTGATCAGCCCCAGCATTTT CASSLGGRGDQPQHF
TRBJ1-1 TRBV6-1 few - TGTGCCAGCAGTGAAGTAAGGGACCTTAATGAAGCTTTCTTT CASSEVRDLNEAFF
TRBJ2-7 TRBV9 many TRBD1 TGTGCCAGCAGCGTAGCATGGACAGGGGGCGAGCAGTACTTC CASSVAWTGGEQYF
TRBJ1-3 TRBV7-9 few TRBD1 TGTGCCAGCAGCGTCGGACAGGGGAGGTCTGGAAACACCATATATTTT CASSVGQGRSGNTIYF
TRBJ2-1 TRBV11-2 many - TGTGCCAGCAGCTTAGATCTGCACTTTGAGCAGTTCTTC CASSLDLHFEQFF
TRBJ2-7 TRBV3-1 - TRBD1 TGTGCCAGCAGCCGACAGGGGGTAGGCGAGCAGTACTTC CASSRQGVGEQYF
TRBJ2-1 TRBV11-2 many - TGTGCCAGCAGCGACATGAGCTCCTACAATGAGCAGTTCTTC CASSDMSSYNEQFF
TRBJ2-3 TRBV27 once TRBD1 TGTGCCAGCAGTCCCGGGACAGGGTCAGATACGCAGTATTTT CASSPGTGSDTQYF
TRBJ1-1 TRBV15 few - TGTGCCACCAGCAGAGTAGGGAGGAACACTGAAGCTTTCTTT CATSRVGRNTEAFF
TRBJ1-6 TRBV3-1 - - TGTACCAGCAGCCAAGGCCCCAACCGGGGTTCACCCCTCCACTTT CTSSQGPNRGSPLHF
TRBJ2-3 TRBV28 few - TGTGCCAGCAGAAACCAGGGGGGGCCCGCCACAGATACGCAGTATTTT CASRNQGGPATDTQYF
TRBJ2-3 TRBV6-6 many - TGTGCCAGCAGTTACTCGGTCCTCAACCGGGGGGCGGATACGCAGTATTTT CASSYSVLNRGADTQYF
TRBJ2-2 TRBV20-1 many - TGCAGTGCTAGGTCGGGGCCTAACTCCGGGGAGCTGTTTTTT CSARSGPNSGELFF
TRBJ2-5 TRBV12-3/TRBV12-4 many TRBD2 TGTGCCAGCAGCCACGGGACTAGCCAAGAGACCCAGTACTTC CASSHGTSQETQYF
TRBJ2-2 TRBV2 few TRBD2 TGTGCCAGCGGGAGCGGGGGGGCCTTCACCGGGGAGCTGTTTTTT CASGSGGAFTGELFF
TRBJ1-1 TRBV3-1 many TRBD1 TGTGCCAGCAGCCAAAGGGGGCAGAACACTGAAGCTTTCTTT CASSQRGQNTEAFF
TRBJ2-1 TRBV24-1 few TRBD2 TGTGCCACCAGTGAACCCGGGACTAGCGGACAACCCTACAATGAGCAGTTCTTC CATSEPGTSGQPYNEQFF
TRBJ2-2 TRBV7-2 - - TGTGCCAGCAGCTTAGGCTCGACGGCGAACACCGGGGAGCTGTTTTTT CASSLGSTANTGELFF
TRBJ1-2 TRBV10-3 - - TGTGCCATCGGAGGGGGGGGGGGCTCCTATGGCTACACCTTC CAIGGGGGSYGYTF
TRBJ2-2 TRBV19 - TRBD1 TGTGCCAGTAGTGTTGCAGGGGGCGGCGGGGAGCTGTTTTTT CASSVAGGGGELFF
TRBJ2-1 TRBV6-2/TRBV6-3 many TRBD2 TGTGCCAGCAGTCGGGGGATGACTAGCCACAATGAGCAGTTCTTC CASSRGMTSHNEQFF
TRBJ2-1 TRBV5-6 few - TGTGCCAGCAGCTACACGGACTCCTACAATGAGCAGTTCTTC CASSYTDSYNEQFF
TRBJ1-1 TRBV29-1 few - TGCAGCGGGACATTCTCGAACACTGAAGCTTTCTTT CSGTFSNTEAFF
TRBJ1-1 TRBV4-1 few TRBD1 TGCGCCAGCAGCCAAGCCCCAGGGGGCACTGAAGCTTTCTTT CASSQAPGGTEAFF
TRBJ2-2 TRBV7-6 few - TGTGCCAGCAGCTCGTGGCCCCTCACCGGGGAGCTGTTTTTT CASSSWPLTGELFF
TRBJ2-4 TRBV20-1 - TRBD1 TGCAGTGCTAGAGATAGCCAGGGGGACATTCAGTACTTC CSARDSQGDIQYF
TRBJ1-1 TRBV7-2 - - TGTGCCAGCAGCCGGCGGGGGACTGAAGCTTTCTTT CASSRRGTEAFF
TRBJ1-1 TRBV2 - - TGTGCCAGCATTGGACCGAACACTGAAGCTTTCTTT CASIGPNTEAFF
TRBJ1-4 TRBV2 few - TGTGCCGGAGCCCAGGGGAGGGAAAAACTGTTTTTT CAGAQGREKLFF
TRBJ2-1 TRBV4-2 - TRBD2 TGTGCCAGCAGCCAAAGGGGACTACGCAATGAGCAGTTCTTC CASSQRGLRNEQFF
TRBJ1-4 TRBV10-3 - - TGTGCCATCAGTGAGTCGGTCCTTGAAAAACTGTTTTTT CAISESVLEKLFF
TRBJ2-3 TRBV5-4 - TRBD2 TGTGCCAGCAGCTTGGGACTAGCGGGCGGCGCGGGAACAGATACGCAGTATTTT CASSLGLAGGAGTDTQYF
TRBJ2-5 TRBV12-3/TRBV12-4 many - TGTGCCAGCAGTTTGGGCAGGGAGTCGGAGACCCAGTACTTC CASSLGRESETQYF
TRBJ2-7 TRBV28 - - TGTGCCAGCAGCAACGGACAGACTTACGAGCAGTACTTC CASSNGQTYEQYF
TRBJ1-2 TRBV12-3/TRBV12-4 many TRBD1 TGTGCCAGCAGTACTAACAGGGGCACTAACTATGGCTACACCTTC CASSTNRGTNYGYTF
TRBJ2-1 TRBV7-9 few - TGTGCCAGCAGCCCTGGACTAACGGGTGAGCAGTTCTTC CASSPGLTGEQFF
TRBJ2-1 TRBV5-4 - TRBD2 TGTGCCAGCAGCTACACTAGCGGGGGGACTCTTTACAATGAGCAGTTCTTC CASSYTSGGTLYNEQFF
TRBJ2-1 TRBV7-9 - - TGTGCCAGCAGCTTAGGCGTAGCGAGAGGTGATGAGCAGTTCTTC CASSLGVARGDEQFF
TRBJ1-1 TRBV28 many - TGTGCCAGCAGTTTCGGATCTGAAGCTTTCTTT CASSFGSEAFF
TRBJ2-5 TRBV7-2 - - TGTGCCAGCAGGTACACTAGGTTCGAGGGGACCCAGTACTTC CASRYTRFEGTQYF
TRBJ1-4 TRBV6-5 - - TGTGCCAGCAGTTACTGGGGGGAGGAGAAGGAAAAACTGTTTTTT CASSYWGEEKEKLFF
TRBJ2-3 TRBV6-1 - TRBD1 TGTGCCAGCAGTGGGGGACAGGGGGCGGCAGATACGCAGTATTTT CASSGGQGAADTQYF
TRBJ1-5 TRBV12-3/TRBV12-4 - - TGTGCCAGCAGTTTATCTCTGGGGAATCAGCCCCAGCATTTT CASSLSLGNQPQHF
TRBJ1-6 TRBV7-9 - - TGTGCCAGCAGCTTCTCCTTTGAGGGAAAGTCACCCCTCCACTTT CASSFSFEGKSPLHF